A single sample is the source of the 7 T cell receptor beta chains below, sequenced in a study of T cell repertoires in cytomegalovirus infection. These TCRs' antigens remain unknown. One entry per CDR3 protein results from TCRdb running MiXCR on the reads. This sample carries nearly 700,000 distinct CDR3 sequences, around 30% of them seen once, and the ten largest clones take 18%. Material: cultured PBMCs, obtained from culture after CMV antigen stimulation. The receptor source for this set is a human donor in good health (CMV status not recorded). Some clones in this sample may be carry-over from other donors' samples.

The V and J genes are TRBV5-4 and TRBJ1-2, with a weak D call TRBD1 (5 bases). V lost 3 bases and J 4 bases, leaving 10 bases between the germline ends. Germline lookup yields CDR1 SGHNT and CDR2 YYREEE (reference sequence). The CDR3 is 13 amino acids. CDR3 nucleotides: TGTGCCAGCAGCTACGACAGCCCCTATGGCTACACCTTC. It specifies CASSYDSPYGYTF.

The CDR3 here is CASSQVRAGGQETQYF. In DNA, the CDR3 is TGTGCCAGCAGCCAAGTTCGGGCGGGGGGCCAAGAGACCCAGTACTTC. V gene TRBV4-2 combines with J gene TRBJ2-5, with 8 positions matching TRBD2. V gave up 1 base and J gave up 1 base; unmatched junction bases: 5. This CDR3 spans 16 amino acids. Germline CDR1 reads LGHNA; CDR2 reads YNFKEQ.

The chain joins TRBV6-5 to TRBJ2-7, with D hard to call. V lost 8 bases and J 5 bases, leaving 13 bases between the germline ends. Germline loops: CDR1 MNHEY, CDR2 SVGAGI. The CDR3 runs 12 residues. This CDR3 reads CASRGVNHEQYF. DNA of the CDR3: TGTGCCAGCCGAGGTGTGAACCACGAGCAGTACTTC.

The table lists this clonotype with many counts. The V and J genes are TRBV7-8 and TRBJ2-2; 7 bases agree with TRBD1. Trimming took 5 bases from V and 6 from J; bases not matched to a gene: 12. CDR1 SGHVS and CDR2 FQNEAQ come from the germline V gene. The CDR3 loop spans 16 amino acids. CDR3 nucleotides: TGTGCCAGCAGCCTAATGACAGGGAAGGAGGCCGGGGAGCTGTTTTTT. Its protein product is CASSLMTGKEAGELFF.

The rearrangement uses TRBV6-2 or TRBV6-3 and TRBJ2-7; 10 bases are a match to TRBD1. The CDR3 is made up of 18 amino acids. Unmatched junction bases numbered 16, after V lost 4 bases and J lost 4 bases. In germline, CDR1 is MNHEY, CDR2 SVGEGT. CDR3 nucleotide sequence: TGTGCCAGCAGTTCCCGGGACAGGGGAGCCTCTCGAGGTTACGAGCAGTACTTC. It yields the protein CASSSRDRGASRGYEQYF.

This clonotype showed up many times. The chain combines TRBV7-9 with TRBJ1-6; D might be TRBD1 (6 bases). Germline assignment: CDR1 SEHNR and CDR2 FQNEAQ (reference sequence). V gave up 5 bases and J gave up 5 bases, with 19 bases separating them. The CDR3 is 17 residues long. DNA for the CDR3: TGTGCCAGCAGCCCCCGGGGGCTTGGGTCGGATAATTCACCCCTCCACTTT. Translated, it gives CASSPRGLGSDNSPLHF.

V gene TRBV28 combines with J gene TRBJ1-5, with 9 bases identical to TRBD1. CDR1 MDHEN and CDR2 SYDVKM come from the germline V gene. The V segment lost 7 bases and the J segment 6 bases; nucleotides outside the gene matches: 10. There are 15 residues in the CDR3. The CDR3 DNA follows: TGTGCCAGCAACCCCCTCACAGGGGGCGGTCAGCCCCAGCATTTT. This encodes CASNPLTGGGQPQHF. The whole variable domain, remainder taken from reference TRBV28 and TRBJ1-5, is DVKVTQSSRYLVKRTGEKVFLECVQDMDHENMFWYRQDPGLGLRLIYFSYDVKMKEKGDIPEGYSVSREKKERFSLILESASTNQTSMYLCASNPLTGGGQPQHFGDGTRLSIL.